These 21 T cell receptor beta chains were sequenced from one sample in a study of control samples from healthy donors and cancer patients (dated by TCRdb to about 2020). Libraries were made using the immunoSEQ multiplex PCR assay. Entries here come from immuneACCESS through TCRdb and include only in-frame sequences with V and J called. Some clones fail to appear in such tables; in the studies checked, an unresolved V gene covers under half of the shortfall, and the cause of the remainder is unknown. In all, the sample holds tens of thousands of clones, and approximately 91% of those were seen once. Of the sample, roughly 7.2% is held by the ten largest clones. Sample: blood. The source of these receptors is a woman aged 60-75 years in good health.

The chain carries TRBV10-3 and TRBJ2-7, with TRBD1 matching 7 bases. From germline, CDR1 is ENHRY and CDR2 SYGVKD. This CDR3 comprises 17 residues. V gave up 6 bases and J gave up 3 bases; unmatched junction bases: 17. The DNA of the CDR3 is TGTGCCATCAGCGGCGGACAGGCTCCGGCTCGGGTCTACGAGCAGTACTTC. Translating gives CAISGGQAPARVYEQYF.

V usage is TRBV6-5 and J usage is TRBJ1-3; D uncertain. This CDR3 comprises 14 residues. Germline V gene lookup returns CDR1 MNHEY and CDR2 SVGAGI. V lost 6 bases and J lost 4, with 13 bases in between. The CDR3 nucleotides are TGTGCCAGCAGCCCCGGGTCGGCGGGAAACACCATATATTTT. Amino acid sequence: CASSPGSAGNTIYF.

The V call is TRBV29-1, the J call TRBJ1-2; D is possibly TRBD1 (5 bases). V gave up 0 bases and J gave up 4 bases, with 9 bases separating them. CDR1 SQVTM and CDR2 ANQGSEA come from the germline V gene. The CDR3 length is 13 residues. The chain's CDR3 is CSVEDQGGYGYTF. The CDR3 DNA is TGCAGCGTTGAAGATCAGGGCGGCTATGGCTACACCTTC.

The chain employs TRBV27 and TRBJ1-2, with 12 bases identical to TRBD1. J was trimmed by 6 bases and V by 4 bases; bases with no gene match: 9. This CDR3 contains 16 residues. CDR1 and CDR2 from the germline V gene are MNHEY and SMNVEV (reference sequence). The chain's CDR3 is CASSSGRDRGLHGYTF. CDR3 in DNA: TGTGCCAGCAGTTCCGGAAGGGACAGGGGGCTACATGGCTACACCTTC.

V and J are TRBV16 and TRBJ2-5; perhaps TRBD1 as D (6 bases). Germline CDR1 is KGHSY and CDR2 is FQNENV. This CDR3 is built from 14 residues. The ends were cut back, 2 bases at V and 4 bases at J, with 11 bases in the middle. The CDR3 is CASSQRQAIETQYF. The CDR3 bases are TGTGCCAGCAGCCAACGACAGGCGATAGAGACCCAGTACTTC. Combining the CDR3 with reference TRBV16 and TRBJ2-5 gives the whole variable domain GEEVAQTPKHLVRGEGQKAKLYCAPIKGHSYVFWYQQVLKNEFKFLISFQNENVFDETGMPKERFSAKCLPNSPCSLEIQATKLEDSAVYFCASSQRQAIETQYFGPGTRLLVL.

This clone was seen many times. The chain has TRBV5-1 and TRBJ2-2; 7 positions match TRBD2. V was pared by 1 base and J by 1 base, with 13 bases of the junction left unmatched. The CDR3 totals 19 residues. Germline CDR1 is SGHRS and CDR2 is YFSETQ. CDR3 loop: CASSLMPSGARGNTGELFF. The CDR3 DNA follows: TGCGCCAGCAGCTTGATGCCTAGCGGAGCCCGAGGGAACACCGGGGAGCTGTTTTTT.

In its sample, this clone was seen once. The J gene is TRBJ1-1, the V gene TRBV2; maybe TRBD1 (5 bases). V was trimmed by 0 bases and J by 10 bases, leaving 12 bases between them. Germline V CDR1 and CDR2: SNHLY, FYNNEI. The CDR3 extends over 13 amino acids. CDR3 nucleotides: TGTGCCAGCAGTGAAGCGGGGGGGGTGGTAGCTTTCTTT. Translating gives CASSEAGGVVAFF.

This clone appeared a few times. This chain uses TRBV7-9 with TRBJ1-1; no reliable D call. The CDR3 is made up of 11 amino acids. CDR1 and CDR2 from the germline V gene are SEHNR and FQNEAQ (reference sequence). CDR3 protein: CATRENTEAFF. The CDR3 nucleotides read TGTGCTACCCGGGAGAACACTGAAGCTTTCTTT.

The rearrangement links TRBV5-1 to TRBJ2-7; the D call may be TRBD1 or TRBD2 (5 bases each). V shed 4 bases and J shed 1 base, with 12 bases lying between them. CDR1 is SGHRS, CDR2 YFSETQ, per germline. There are 14 residues in the CDR3. In DNA form, the CDR3 reads TGCGCCAGCAGCCCCGGGACGGGGTCCTACGAGCAGTACTTC. Its translation is CASSPGTGSYEQYF.

This clone was observed once. This chain connects TRBV24-1 to TRBJ2-7, with 8 positions matching TRBD1. Trimming at V came to 6 bases and at J to 7 bases, leaving 7 bases not matched to a gene. The CDR3 consists of 13 residues. From germline, CDR1 is KGHDR and CDR2 SFDVKD. CDR3 region: CATSRQGAREQYF. The CDR3 coding sequence is TGTGCCACCAGTAGGCAGGGGGCGAGGGAGCAGTACTTC.

The gene calls are TRBV5-1 and TRBJ2-3; D uncertain. Trimming cost V 0 bases and J 3 bases, with 8 bases left between them. This CDR3 spans 14 amino acids. The germline V gene has CDR1 SGHRS and CDR2 YFSETQ. The CDR3 coding sequence is TGCGCCAGCAGCTTGGAGGCAGTAACAGATACGCAGTATTTT. Its translation is CASSLEAVTDTQYF. The full variable domain, completed using reference TRBV5-1 and TRBJ2-3, is KAGVTQTPRYLIKTRGQQVTLSCSPISGHRSVSWYQQTPGQGLQFLFEYFSETQRNKGNFPGRFSGRQFSNSRSEMNVSTLELGDSALYLCASSLEAVTDTQYFGPGTRLTVL.

The chain recombines TRBV6-5 with TRBJ1-1; tentatively, D is TRBD1 (6 bases). V lost 3 bases and J lost 6, with 14 bases in between. Germline-derived CDR1 and CDR2 are MNHEY and SVGAGI. The CDR3 sequence is 14 residues long. The DNA of the CDR3 is TGTGCCAGCAGTTATCAACAGGGTATCGCTGAAGCTTTCTTT. Protein sequence: CASSYQQGIAEAFF.

The chain is built from TRBV2 and TRBJ1-3, with unresolved D. CDR3 size: 12 residues. The V gene's germline CDR1 is SNHLY and CDR2 FYNNEI. Trimming took off 8 bases at V and 0 bases at J, with 5 bases between the two ends. The CDR3 bases are TGTGCCAGCTCGCCCTCTGGAAACACCATATATTTT. Translating it yields CASSPSGNTIYF.

This chain connects TRBV7-2 to TRBJ2-2; D not resolved. Deletions cut 5 bases from V and 7 bases from J, with 14 bases between. The CDR3 loop spans 14 amino acids. Germline V gives CDR1 SGHTA, CDR2 FQGNSA. The CDR3 nucleotides read TGTGCCAGCAGCGCCGAGTGGTCGGTCGGGGAGCTGTTTTTT. Its protein product is CASSAEWSVGELFF.

V is TRBV5-6 and J is TRBJ2-3; no clear D gene. Trimming stripped 1 base from V and 1 base from J, with 10 bases between. Germline CDR1 reads SGHDT; CDR2 reads YYEEEE. This CDR3 region has 15 residues. The CDR3 nucleotides read TGTGCCAGCAGCTTGTCCGTTTTGGGCACAGATACGCAGTATTTT. Translated, it gives CASSLSVLGTDTQYF.

About this clone itself: One end of the junction is discordant with germline, which a read error may explain. This chain connects TRBV7-7 to TRBJ1-1; no clear D. CDR3 size: 13 residues. Germline V gene data show CDR1 as SSHAT and CDR2 as FNYEAQ (reference sequence). As DNA, the CDR3 is TGTGCTAGCAGCCCCCAGTACGGTGCTGAAGCTTTCTTT. It encodes CASSPQYGAEAFF.

The CDR3 coding sequence is TGTGCCAGCAGCAAAGACAACATGGGGGGGCGTGGAAACACCATATATTTT. Protein product: CASSKDNMGGRGNTIYF. The V call is TRBV21-1, the J call TRBJ1-3. TRBV21-1 counts as a pseudogene. CDR3 length: 17 amino acids.

This clone was observed once. This chain connects TRBV12-5 to TRBJ2-3, with 8 bases that match TRBD2. This CDR3 has 14 residues. V lost 7 bases and J lost 2; bases outside the gene matches: 5. Germline V gene sequence: CDR1 LGHNT, CDR2 FRNRAP. CDR3 in DNA: TGTGCTAGTGCCTTAGCGGGGCTCACAGATACGCAGTATTTT. It codes for CASALAGLTDTQYF.

The chain is built from TRBV7-6 and TRBJ2-7; TRBD1 or TRBD2 may be the D gene (5 bases each). The CDR3 loop spans 16 amino acids. From germline, CDR1 is SGHVS and CDR2 FNYEAQ. Deletions cut 1 base from V and 2 bases from J, with 15 bases between. CDR3 in DNA: TGTGCCAGCAGCTTAGTAGGGACGGATTCTGCCTACGAGCAGTACTTC. This translates into CASSLVGTDSAYEQYF.

This clone has a single count. The chain joins TRBV5-1 to TRBJ1-2; tentative D call: TRBD1 (5 bases). CDR3 length equals 14 residues. CDR1 and CDR2 from the germline V gene are SGHRS and YFSETQ. V shed 4 bases and J shed 7 bases, with 17 bases lying between them. In DNA, the CDR3 is TGCGCCAGCAGCCGGGAGGGGACGGCCGTTGGCTACACCTTC. Its translation is CASSREGTAVGYTF.

The chain has TRBV28 and TRBJ1-5; a possible D gene is TRBD1 (5 bases). V was pared by 3 bases and J by 0 bases, with 12 bases between. The CDR3 spans 16 residues. Germline CDR1 reads MDHEN; CDR2 reads SYDVKM. The CDR3 DNA is TGTGCCAGCAGTTTTTATCAGGGAACTAGCAATCAGCCCCAGCATTTT. Its translation is CASSFYQGTSNQPQHF.